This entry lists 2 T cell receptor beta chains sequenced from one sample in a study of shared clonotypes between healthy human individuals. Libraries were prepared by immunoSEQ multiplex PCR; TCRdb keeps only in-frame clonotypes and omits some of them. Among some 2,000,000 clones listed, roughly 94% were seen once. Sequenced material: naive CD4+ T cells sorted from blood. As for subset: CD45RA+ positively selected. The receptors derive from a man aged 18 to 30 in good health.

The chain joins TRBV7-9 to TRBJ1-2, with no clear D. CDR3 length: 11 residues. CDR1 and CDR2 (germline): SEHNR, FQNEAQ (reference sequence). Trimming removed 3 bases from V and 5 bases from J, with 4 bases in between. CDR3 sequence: CASSLMYGYTF. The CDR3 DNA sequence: TGTGCCAGCAGCTTGATGTATGGCTACACCTTC.

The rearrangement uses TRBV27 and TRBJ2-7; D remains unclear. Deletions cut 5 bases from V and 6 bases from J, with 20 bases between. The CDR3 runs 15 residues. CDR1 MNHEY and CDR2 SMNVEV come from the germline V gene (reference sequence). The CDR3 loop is CASSTPTAGVSEQYF. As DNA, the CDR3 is TGTGCCAGCAGTACACCGACGGCTGGAGTGAGCGAGCAGTACTTC.